A selection of T cell receptor beta chains follows, all from one sample in a study of blood T cell repertoires in COVID-19. TCRdb keeps only in-frame clones here, not all; method: immunoSEQ multiplex PCR. This sample has fewer than 600,000 clones, with roughly 90% found just once. The sequenced material came from PBMCs or T cells enriched from blood (not recorded which). The receptor source for this set is a woman between 35 and 50 years old who had recovered from COVID-19. CDR3s include the opening cysteine and the closing phenylalanine or tryptophan. Each record gives: D gene, V gene, J gene, clone size, CDR3 protein, CDR3 DNA. A D gene is named only where the DNA matches it firmly. The size field is filled for only some rows; it gives once, few, many or a size class.

.	TRBV5-6	TRBJ1-1	.	CASRDLGGGRMNTEAFF	TGTGCCAGCAGAGATCTCGGGGGGGGCCGAATGAACACTGAAGCTTTCTTT
.	TRBV11-2	TRBJ1-2	.	CASSLDRGAGYTF	TGTGCCAGCAGCTTAGATCGTGGAGCTGGCTACACCTTC
TRBD2	TRBV7-9	TRBJ2-7	.	CASSLLSGRQVYEQYF	TGTGCCAGCAGCTTACTTAGCGGGAGACAAGTCTACGAGCAGTACTTC
.	TRBV7-9	TRBJ1-1	.	CASSLGGLNTEAFF	TGTGCCAGCAGCTTAGGGGGCCTGAACACTGAAGCTTTCTTT
.	TRBV4-3	TRBJ2-7	once	CASSQEKFRGEQYF	TGCGCCAGCAGCCAAGAGAAGTTTCGGGGAGAGCAGTACTTC
TRBD2	TRBV4-3	TRBJ2-7	.	CASSQDPLAGVTEQYF	TGCGCCAGCAGCCAAGATCCACTAGCGGGAGTTACCGAGCAGTACTTC
.	TRBV11-3	TRBJ2-5	.	CASSLDGRGETQYF	TGTGCCAGCAGCTTAGATGGCCGGGGGGAGACCCAGTACTTC
.	TRBV19	TRBJ1-1	.	CASSNLQGPAFF	TGTGCCAGTAGTAACCTCCAGGGTCCCGCTTTCTTT
TRBD1	TRBV5-4	TRBJ2-7	.	CASSAGTGGRVYEQYF	TGTGCCAGCAGCGCGGGGACAGGGGGTAGGGTGTACGAGCAGTACTTC
.	TRBV19	TRBJ1-6	.	CASTSYVGRSYNSPLHF	TGTGCCAGTACTAGCTACGTGGGCCGCTCCTATAATTCACCCCTCCACTTT
.	TRBV4-2	TRBJ1-1	.	CASSQDLANRRINTEAFF	TGTGCCAGCAGCCAAGATTTGGCCAACCGGAGGATAAATACTGAAGCTTTCTTT
TRBD2	TRBV13	TRBJ2-7	once	CASSLRGSGRALNYEQYF	TGTGCCAGCAGCCTTCGGGGTAGCGGGAGGGCCCTTAACTACGAGCAGTACTTC
TRBD2	TRBV30	TRBJ2-3	.	CAWSSGAGDTQYF	TGTGCCTGGTCTAGCGGCGCGGGAGATACGCAGTATTTT
.	TRBV27	TRBJ1-1	.	CASSAGATRVGAFF	TGTGCCAGCAGTGCAGGGGCTACCCGGGTAGGAGCTTTCTTT
.	TRBV5-6	TRBJ1-5	.	CASSLGGFGNQPQHF	TGTGCCAGCAGCCTGGGCGGTTTTGGCAATCAGCCCCAGCATTTT
.	TRBV7-9	TRBJ2-5	.	CASSPPRELQETQYF	TGTGCCAGCAGCCCCCCCCGGGAGCTACAAGAGACCCAGTACTTC
TRBD2	TRBV6-2/TRBV6-3	TRBJ2-7	.	CASSFAELAGGSEQYF	TGTGCCAGCAGTTTCGCTGAACTAGCGGGAGGGTCCGAGCAGTACTTC